Sequencing of this T cell receptor (beta chain) was carried out in a study of shared clonotypes between healthy human individuals. The study separated CD4+ cells into CD45RA+ naive and CD45RA-negative memory subsets. The CDR3 runs 13 residues. In germline, CDR1 is MDHEN, CDR2 SYDVKM. Data came from immunoSEQ multiplex PCR; TCRdb stores just in-frame clones and leaves some out. This table has some 2,500,000 clones, 93% appearing once. The sample comprised naive CD4+ T cells from PBMCs. Subset defined: CD45RA+ positively selected. The gene calls are TRBV28 and TRBJ1-1; D is unresolved. This TCR came from a man aged 18-30 years in good health. Some clones in this sample may be carry-over from other donors' samples. Here the CDR3 reads CATAVGRVTEAFF. CDR3 DNA: TGTGCGACCGCCGTAGGAAGGGTCACTGAAGCTTTCTTT.